Shown below are 6 T cell receptor beta chains from a single sample sequenced in a study of T-cell memory formation after mild COVID-19. TCRdb used MiXCR to reprocess the 5' RACE reads, holding one entry per CDR3 protein. This repertoire shows over 300,000 distinct CDR3 sequences, under 25% found once; its top ten account for under 25%. Sequencing used PBMCs or a T cell subset sorted from them (not recorded which). These receptors were taken from a man younger than 35 who had mild COVID-19 (a few samples of this study predate the infection). Cell type and time point are not known.

This clonotype has more than one count but fewer than ten. V usage is TRBV27 and J usage is TRBJ1-6; D perhaps matches TRBD1 (6 bases). Per germline, CDR1 MNHEY and CDR2 SMNVEV (reference sequence). The CDR3 sequence is 17 residues long. V lost 1 base and J 1 base, leaving 11 bases between the germline ends. CDR3 nucleotides: TGTGCCAGCAGTTTATTCGCGGGGGCATCCTATAATTCACCCCTCCACTTT. Translating it yields CASSLFAGASYNSPLHF.

The rearrangement uses TRBV12-3 or TRBV12-4 and TRBJ1-2, with D tentatively TRBD1 (6 bases). The CDR3 is made up of 15 amino acids. V was cut by 5 bases and J by 1 base, with 14 bases left in between. The CDR3 reads CASSENRVYNYGYTF. DNA for the CDR3: TGTGCCAGCAGTGAGAACAGGGTTTATAACTATGGCTACACCTTC.

This clonotype has a handful of counts. V usage is TRBV18 and J usage is TRBJ1-3; D ambiguous. V lost 6 bases and J lost 0, with 6 bases in between. CDR3 size: 13 residues. In germline, CDR1 is KGHSH, CDR2 LQKENI. CDR3 loop: CASSLNSGNTIYF. The DNA of the CDR3 is TGTGCCAGCTCTCTTAACTCTGGAAACACCATATATTTT.

This clonotype has more than one count but fewer than ten. The chain uses TRBV7-6 and TRBJ2-2, with D uncertain. Germline V gene sequence: CDR1 SGHVS, CDR2 FNYEAQ. This CDR3 is 13 amino acids long. Trimming pared 6 bases from V and 1 base from J, leaving 6 bases between. CDR3 amino acids: CASRPRNTGELFF. CDR3 DNA sequence: TGTGCCAGCAGACCTAGGAACACCGGGGAGCTGTTTTTT. Full variable domain (outside the CDR3, taken from reference TRBV7-6 and TRBJ2-2): GAGVSQSPRYKVTKRGQDVALRCDPISGHVSLYWYRQALGQGPEFLTYFNYEAQQDKSGLPNDRFSAERPEGSISTLTIQRTEQRDSAMYRCASRPRNTGELFFGEGSRLTVL.

This clonotype was observed a handful of times. V is TRBV4-1 and J is TRBJ1-1; 7 bases line up with TRBD1. From germline, CDR1 is MGHRA and CDR2 YSYEKL. The CDR3 contains 15 residues. V dropped 1 base and J dropped 3; count of bases not matched to a gene: 5. The CDR3, as DNA: TGCGCCAGCAGCCAAGTGGGCAGGGGGGACACTGAAGCTTTCTTT. Translated, it gives CASSQVGRGDTEAFF.

This rearrangement joins TRBV12-3 or TRBV12-4 to TRBJ2-7; a possible D gene is TRBD1 (6 bases). V dropped 4 bases and J dropped 0 bases, with 10 bases sitting between them. CDR3 length: 14 amino acids. CDR3 nucleotide sequence: TGTGCCAGCAGTTCCGGGACACACTCCTACGAGCAGTACGTC. Protein: CASSSGTHSYEQYV.